This TCR beta chain stems from a study of regulatory T cells in long-lasting Graves disease. Study-wide findings and caveats: More public clonotypes were shared by persistent patients (approximately 3,000) than by new patients (under 1,000). The analysis examined peripheral blood only and excluded thyroid tissue. Among samples with persistent disease, TRBV28, TRBJ1-2 and TRBJ2-5 were favored.

Libraries of TCR beta came from iRepertoire HTBI primers plus Arm-PCR of CDR3 regions. TCRdb fed the multiplex PCR reads into MiXCR, producing one record per CDR3 protein. There are about 560,000 distinct CDR3 sequences in the sample; more than 15% occur only once, and around 12% lies in the top ten. Time point here: newly diagnosed GD, antithyroid drugs for less than 3 months. PBMC-extracted RNA yielded the TCR library. This clonotype has ten or more counts. As yet, its antigen is unknown. V shed 3 bases and J 4 bases; nucleotides not matched to a gene: 5. CDR3 length equals 15 residues. Per germline, CDR1 MDHEN and CDR2 SYDVKM. The data also belong to a second study, concerning T cells in Graves' hyperthyroidism and ophthalmopathy. That source adds: The TCR CDR3 was amplified in a first-round RT-PCR using the HTBI primer set.

The sequence derives from a man aged 18 to 35 with Graves disease. V and J are TRBV28 and TRBJ1-4; 7 nucleotides match TRBD1. The material sequenced was peripheral blood mononuclear cells (PBMCs), taken at new diagnosis, from a patient treated with antithyroid drugs. The CDR3 region is CASSFEGQSNEKLFF. As DNA, the CDR3 is TGTGCCAGCAGTTTTGAGGGACAGAGTAATGAAAAACTGTTTTTT. The full variable domain, with the rest looked up from reference TRBV28 and TRBJ1-4, is DVKVTQSSRYLVKRTGEKVFLECVQDMDHENMFWYRQDPGLGLRLIYFSYDVKMKEKGDIPEGYSVSREKKERFSLILESASTNQTSMYLCASSFEGQSNEKLFFGSGTQLSVL.